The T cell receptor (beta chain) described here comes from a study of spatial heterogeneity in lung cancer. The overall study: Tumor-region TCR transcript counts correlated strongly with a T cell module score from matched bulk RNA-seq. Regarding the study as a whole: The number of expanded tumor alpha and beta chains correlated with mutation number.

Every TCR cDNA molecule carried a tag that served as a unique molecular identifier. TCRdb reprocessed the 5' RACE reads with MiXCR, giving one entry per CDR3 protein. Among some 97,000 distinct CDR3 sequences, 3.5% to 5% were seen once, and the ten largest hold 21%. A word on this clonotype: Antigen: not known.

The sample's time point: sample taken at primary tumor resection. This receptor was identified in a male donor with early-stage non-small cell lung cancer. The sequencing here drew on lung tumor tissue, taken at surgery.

The CDR3 coding sequence is TGTGCCAGCAGTGAACTCGGTAGTTATAATTCACCCCTCCACTTT. The encoded protein is CASSELGSYNSPLHF. The gene calls are TRBV2 and TRBJ1-6; D not certain. Germline CDR1 reads SNHLY; CDR2 reads FYNNEI. Deletions cut 2 bases from V and 4 bases from J, with 9 bases between. The CDR3 has 15 amino acids.